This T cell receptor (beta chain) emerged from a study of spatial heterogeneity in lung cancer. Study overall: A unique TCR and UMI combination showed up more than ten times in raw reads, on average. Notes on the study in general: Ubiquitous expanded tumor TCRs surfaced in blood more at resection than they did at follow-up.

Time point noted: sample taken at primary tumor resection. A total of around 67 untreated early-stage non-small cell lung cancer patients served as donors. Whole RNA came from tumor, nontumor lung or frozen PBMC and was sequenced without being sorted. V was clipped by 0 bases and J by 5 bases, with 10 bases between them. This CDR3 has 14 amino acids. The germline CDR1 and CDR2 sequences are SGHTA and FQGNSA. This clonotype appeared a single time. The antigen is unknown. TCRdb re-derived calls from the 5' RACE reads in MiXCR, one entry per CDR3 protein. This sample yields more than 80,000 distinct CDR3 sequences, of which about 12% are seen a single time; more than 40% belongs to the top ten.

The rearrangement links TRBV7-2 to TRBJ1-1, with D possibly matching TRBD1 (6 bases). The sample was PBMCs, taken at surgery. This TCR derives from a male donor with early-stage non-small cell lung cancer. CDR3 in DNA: TGTGCCAGCAGCTTAGCCAGGGGTGGGACTGAAGCTTTCTTT. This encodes CASSLARGGTEAFF. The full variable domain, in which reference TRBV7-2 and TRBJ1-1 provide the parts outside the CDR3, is GAGVSQSPSNKVTEKGKDVELRCDPISGHTALYWYRQSLGQGLEFLIYFQGNSAPDKSGLPSDRFSAERTGGSVSTLTIQRTQQEDSAVYLCASSLARGGTEAFFGQGTRLTVV.